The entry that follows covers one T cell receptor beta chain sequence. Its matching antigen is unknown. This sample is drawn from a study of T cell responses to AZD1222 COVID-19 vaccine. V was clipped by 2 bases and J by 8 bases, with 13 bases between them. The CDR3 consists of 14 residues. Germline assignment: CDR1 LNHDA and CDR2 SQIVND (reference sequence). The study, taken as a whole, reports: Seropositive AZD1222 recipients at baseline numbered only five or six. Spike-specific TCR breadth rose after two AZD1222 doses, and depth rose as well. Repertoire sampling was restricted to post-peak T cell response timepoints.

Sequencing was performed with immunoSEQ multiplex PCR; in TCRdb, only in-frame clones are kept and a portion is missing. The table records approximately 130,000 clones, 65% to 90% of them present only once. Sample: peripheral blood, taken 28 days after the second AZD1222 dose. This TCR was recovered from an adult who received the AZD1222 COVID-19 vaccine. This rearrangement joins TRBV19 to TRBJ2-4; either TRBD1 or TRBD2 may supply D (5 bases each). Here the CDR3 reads CASSINSGDHIQYF. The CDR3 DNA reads TGTGCCAGTAGTATAAACTCCGGGGACCACATTCAGTACTTC.